This TCR beta chain was captured by sequencing in a study of control samples from healthy donors and cancer patients. From germline, CDR1 is MNHNS and CDR2 SASEGT. CDR3 length: 16 residues. V gave up 4 bases and J gave up 0 bases; unmatched junction bases: 6. TCRdb's copy holds only in-frame clones and misses some; the assay was immunoSEQ multiplex PCR. The table lists about 150,000 clones, around 96% of them singletons. The chain combines TRBV6-1 with TRBJ1-5; 7 positions match TRBD1. Material: blood. The receptor's source is a man in his forties in good health. CDR3 DNA sequence: TGTGCCAGCAGTGTGACAGGGCTATATAGCAATCAGCCCCAGCATTTT. It yields the protein CASSVTGLYSNQPQHF.